The rows below give T cell receptor beta chains drawn from one sample of a study of blood T cell repertoires in COVID-19. Data came from immunoSEQ multiplex PCR; TCRdb stores just in-frame clones and leaves some out. The data show 150,000 to 200,000 clones, approximately 88% seen once. Sequenced input: PBMCs or T cells enriched from blood (not recorded which). The receptor source for this set is a woman aged 55-70 years who had recovered from COVID-19. CDR3s include the opening cysteine and the closing phenylalanine or tryptophan. The order of the fields is D gene, V gene, CDR3 length, clone size, J gene, CDR3 protein, CDR3 DNA. A D gene is named only where the DNA matches it firmly. The size field is filled for only some rows; it gives once, few, many or a size class.

TRBD1,TRBV19,15,-,TRBJ2-2,CASKPDRGYTGELFF,TGTGCCAGCAAACCTGACAGGGGATACACCGGGGAGCTGTTTTTT
-,TRBV28,16,-,TRBJ1-4,CASSTPDSAANEKLFF,TGTGCCAGCAGTACCCCCGACAGTGCGGCTAATGAAAAACTGTTTTTT
-,TRBV5-5,12,-,TRBJ1-2,CASSLGQIGYTF,TGTGCCAGCAGCTTGGGTCAGATCGGCTACACCTTC
-,TRBV19,13,-,TRBJ1-5,CASSIGVRQPQHF,TGTGCCAGTAGTATCGGGGTTCGTCAGCCCCAGCATTTT
-,TRBV2,13,-,TRBJ1-2,CASSERGRAGYTF,TGTGCCAGCAGTGAACGGGGGAGGGCTGGCTACACCTTC
-,TRBV29-1,15,-,TRBJ2-5,CSVEDQGPGVETQYF,TGCAGCGTTGAAGATCAGGGGCCAGGGGTCGAGACCCAGTACTTC
-,TRBV21-1,15,few,TRBJ1-5,CASSRSRGRNQPQHF,TGTGCCAGCAGCAGGAGTAGGGGGCGAAATCAGCCCCAGCATTTT
TRBD1,TRBV12-5,14,-,TRBJ1-6,CASGSTGLDSPLHF,TGTGCTAGTGGTTCGACAGGGTTAGATTCACCCCTCCACTTT
-,TRBV30,13,-,TRBJ2-2,CAWSVRHTGELFF,TGTGCCTGGAGTGTTCGTCACACCGGGGAGCTGTTTTTT
-,TRBV20-1,13,-,TRBJ1-5,CSASDGGNQPQHF,TGCAGTGCTAGTGACGGGGGCAATCAGCCCCAGCATTTT
-,TRBV5-1,16,-,TRBJ2-3,CASSLSTGYSTDTQYF,TGCGCCAGCAGCTTGTCAACAGGGTACAGCACAGATACGCAGTATTTT
-,TRBV29-1,15,-,TRBJ2-2,CSVRSGSANTGELFF,TGCAGCGTGAGGAGTGGAAGCGCGAACACCGGGGAGCTGTTTTTT
TRBD1,TRBV2,15,-,TRBJ1-1,CASSDGGTGTTEAFF,TGTGCCAGCAGTGATGGAGGGACAGGGACTACTGAAGCTTTCTTT
TRBD2,TRBV18,16,-,TRBJ2-1,CASSPPTSGGAYEQFF,TGTGCCAGCTCACCACCGACTAGCGGGGGGGCCTATGAGCAGTTCTTC
-,TRBV18,18,-,TRBJ1-1,CASSPPRGSGGMNTEAFF,TGTGCCAGCTCACCCCCGCGGGGGAGCGGGGGAATGAACACTGAAGCTTTCTTT
TRBD2,TRBV5-1,14,-,TRBJ2-1,CASSTSGSNNEQFF,TGCGCCAGCAGCACTAGCGGGAGCAATAATGAGCAGTTCTTC
-,TRBV28,13,few,TRBJ1-2,CASSSKTYSGYTF,TGTGCCAGCAGCTCAAAGACGTACAGTGGCTACACCTTC
TRBD2,TRBV9,16,-,TRBJ2-2,CASSASGGAVTGELFF,TGTGCCAGCAGCGCAAGCGGGGGGGCCGTCACCGGGGAGCTGTTTTTT
-,TRBV14,13,-,TRBJ1-1,CASSQDLKGQSFF,TGTGCCAGCAGCCAAGATCTGAAGGGGCAATCTTTCTTT
-,TRBV7-9,14,-,TRBJ2-3,CASSSDLSPNTQYF,TGTGCCAGCAGCTCGGACTTATCCCCGAATACGCAGTATTTT
TRBD2,TRBV4-1,15,-,TRBJ2-5,CASSRRAGDSETQYF,TGCGCCAGCAGCCGCCGAGCGGGAGACTCGGAGACCCAGTACTTC
TRBD2,TRBV5-6,16,-,TRBJ2-1,CASSWLSGGPYNEQFF,TGTGCCAGCAGCTGGTTGTCGGGAGGGCCGTACAATGAGCAGTTCTTC
TRBD1,TRBV9,16,-,TRBJ1-2,CASRGIRTGANYGYTF,TGTGCCAGCAGGGGGATTCGGACAGGGGCTAACTATGGCTACACCTTC
-,TRBV5-6,13,-,TRBJ2-1,CASTWGTSNEQFF,TGTGCCAGCACCTGGGGCACGAGCAATGAGCAGTTCTTC
-,TRBV3-1/TRBV3-2,13,-,TRBJ1-2,CASSPDSRYGYTF,TGTGCCAGCAGCCCGGACAGCCGCTATGGCTACACCTTC
-,TRBV2,13,-,TRBJ2-1,CASVTLESDEQFF,TGTGCCAGCGTAACCCTAGAATCCGATGAGCAGTTCTTC
-,TRBV6-1,14,-,TRBJ1-6,CASSDRGLDSPLHF,TGTGCCAGCAGTGACAGGGGTCTGGATTCACCCCTCCACTTT
-,TRBV6-5,13,-,TRBJ2-5,CATSWGERETQYF,TGTGCCACTTCCTGGGGGGAAAGAGAGACCCAGTACTTC
-,TRBV19,13,-,TRBJ1-4,CASSATRNEKLFF,TGTGCCAGTAGTGCGACAAGGAATGAAAAACTGTTTTTT
TRBD1,TRBV10-3,16,-,TRBJ1-4,CAISELGTGINEKLFF,TGTGCCATCAGTGAGTTGGGGACAGGAATTAATGAAAAACTGTTTTTT
TRBD1,TRBV10-1,13,-,TRBJ2-5,CASSDRGRETQYF,TGCGCCAGCAGTGACAGGGGGCGAGAGACCCAGTACTTC
-,TRBV29-1,17,few,TRBJ2-5,CSVAGTSTSPNQETQYF,TGCAGCGTTGCGGGGACTTCAACCTCACCTAACCAAGAGACCCAGTACTTC
-,TRBV28,13,-,TRBJ2-1,CASSFGRQNEQFF,TGTGCCAGCAGTTTTGGCCGACAGAATGAGCAGTTCTTC